This T cell receptor (beta chain) was observed in a study of tumor-infiltrating lymphocytes in primary liver carcinoma. Points from the study as a whole: Tumor-blood pairs (like tumor-adjacent pairs) overlapped less than tumor region pairs did. Tumors significantly exceeded blood in top-250-clone fraction (p = 0.039).

Turning to this clonotype: Its antigen is still unknown. This CDR3 fails to terminate in the conserved phenylalanine or tryptophan, so it likely reflects a read error.

Making TCR beta cDNA involved around 500 ng total RNA and a constant-region primer. Three nested multiplex PCR rounds, a slightly modified ARM-PCR method, built the TCR beta libraries. With TRBV1-TRBV30 forward primers and a C-beta reverse primer, the first two PCR rounds were run for approximately 10 cycles each. TCRdb reanalysed the multiplex PCR reads using MiXCR and keeps one entry per CDR3 protein. This sample carries 48,000 or so distinct CDR3 sequences, 70% to 85% of them seen once, and the ten largest clones take more than 25%. The germline V gene has CDR1 MNHNS and CDR2 SASEGT. Trimming left V 6 bases short and J 2 bases short, with 13 bases between. The CDR3 runs to 14 residues. For each extraction, RNA and DNA were obtained together from 20-30 mg of unsorted bulk tissue.

Sequencing was carried out using liver tumor tissue from sampling region 3. As for subset: tumor region T3, left-lateral pole. The chain uses TRBV6-1 and TRBJ2-5; D may be TRBD2 (5 bases). This TCR was recovered from a man in his forties with primary liver carcinoma and hepatitis B virus infection. DNA of the CDR3: TGTGCCAGCAGCGCGACTATCGTACAAGAGACCCAGTACTTA. Protein sequence: CASSATIVQETQYL.